This T cell receptor beta chain was sequenced in a study of cytomegalovirus exposure and HLA in healthy donors. Study conclusions and caveats: Common viral pathogens (according to a later analysis) appeared linked to several of the most significant clusters. Cytomegalovirus-associated status was assigned to 164 TCR beta chains.

Unrecorded immune exposure was likely among donors, who were nominally healthy when sampled. CDR3 size: 12 residues. Germline V gene sequence: CDR1 SGHVS, CDR2 FNYEAQ. V gave up 5 bases and J gave up 5 bases, with 10 bases separating them. Primers included in the PCR were 60 Vbeta and 13 Jbeta primers. The data were produced by immunoSEQ multiplex PCR, yet TCRdb's version contains in-frame clones alone and is incomplete. Counted here are tens of thousands of clones, about 75% occurring once; the ten biggest clones make up around 2%. For this clone: Its antigen is not known.

The clonotype comes from a man aged 35 to 55 in good health and CMV-seronegative. V gene TRBV7-6 combines with J gene TRBJ2-7; D is uncertain. The sample was PBMCs. As DNA, the CDR3 is TGTGCCAGCAGCCTCCCCTTAGACGAGCAGTACTTC. Protein sequence: CASSLPLDEQYF.